Below are 9 T cell receptor beta chains sequenced from a single sample in a study of breast tumors, draining lymph nodes, adjacent tissues. A single record per CDR3 protein comes from TCRdb applying MiXCR to the multiplex PCR reads. There are approximately 47,000 distinct CDR3 sequences in the sample; 20% to 25% occur only once, and 8% lies in the top ten. The sequenced sample was breast tumor tissue. These TCRs come from a female donor with breast cancer. Some clones in this sample may be carry-over from other donors' samples.

This clonotype was detected many times. V and J are TRBV20-1 and TRBJ2-7; D remains unclear. Germline CDR1 DFQATT, CDR2 SNEGSKA (reference sequence). CDR3 length equals 13 residues. V lost 3 bases, J lost 4 bases, and 13 bases lay in between. CDR3 in DNA: TGCAGTGCTAGGAGTTCTACAGATTACGAGCAGTACTTC. Amino acid sequence: CSARSSTDYEQYF.

This clonotype was seen many times. The chain is built from TRBV19 and TRBJ2-3; D remains ambiguous. Germline loops: CDR1 LNHDA, CDR2 SQIVND (reference sequence). V lost 9 bases and J lost 5, with 6 bases in between. The CDR3 totals 10 residues. The CDR3 DNA follows: TGTGCCAGCAATGGAGATACGCAGTATTTT. It translates to CASNGDTQYF.

This clonotype was detected ten times or more. This chain joins TRBV5-1 and TRBJ2-7, with D perhaps TRBD1 (6 bases). Trimming stripped 7 bases from V and 6 bases from J, with 20 bases between. The CDR3 runs to 14 residues. Germline V gives CDR1 SGHRS, CDR2 YFSETQ. CDR3 region: CASHTGQGSPEQYF. The DNA of the CDR3 is TGCGCCAGCCATACGGGACAAGGAAGTCCCGAGCAGTACTTC. Looking up the rest from reference TRBV5-1 and TRBJ2-7 gives the full variable domain: KAGVTQTPRYLIKTRGQQVTLSCSPISGHRSVSWYQQTPGQGLQFLFEYFSETQRNKGNFPGRFSGRQFSNSRSEMNVSTLELGDSALYLCASHTGQGSPEQYFGPGTRLTVT.

This clonotype was seen repeatedly, ten times or more. The chain joins TRBV27 to TRBJ1-2; weak D call: TRBD1 (6 bases). CDR3 length: 15 residues. Between the trimmed V and J ends, which lost 3 bases and 6 bases, there was a span of 17 bases. Germline loops: CDR1 MNHEY, CDR2 SMNVEV (reference sequence). The CDR3 nucleotides read TGTGCCAGCAGTTTCGGGGGGGGCATGCACCATGGCTACACCTTC. Protein: CASSFGGGMHHGYTF.

The V gene is TRBV9, the J gene TRBJ2-3; tentatively, D is TRBD2 (7 bases). The CDR3 runs to 15 residues. From germline, CDR1 is SGDLS and CDR2 YYNGEE. The V end lost 4 bases, the J end lost 6 bases, and 18 bases lay between the germline ends. DNA of the CDR3: TGTGCCAGCAGCCCAGAGGGGGGGGCCGCGGATACGCAGTATTTT. Its translation: CASSPEGGAADTQYF. Full variable domain (remainder filled in from reference TRBV9 and TRBJ2-3): DSGVTQTPKHLITATGQRVTLRCSPRSGDLSVYWYQQSLDQGLQFLIQYYNGEERAKGNILERFSAQQFPDLHSELNLSSLELGDSALYFCASSPEGGAADTQYFGPGTRLTVL.

This clonotype was seen repeatedly, ten times or more. The chain recombines TRBV20-1 with TRBJ1-5; D perhaps matches TRBD1 (5 bases). The germline V and J ends were trimmed by 5 bases and 3 bases, with 8 bases remaining between them. The CDR3 totals 12 residues. CDR1 and CDR2 from the germline V gene are DFQATT and SNEGSKA (reference sequence). CDR3 in DNA: TGCAGTGCTCGACAGACCAATCAGCCCCAGCATTTT. It encodes CSARQTNQPQHF.

This clonotype was recorded at least ten times. The gene calls are TRBV4-2 and TRBJ2-7; D unresolved. Trimming pared 0 bases from V and 1 base from J, leaving 13 bases between. CDR1 LGHNA and CDR2 YNFKEQ come from the germline V gene. This CDR3 region has 16 residues. CDR3 sequence (DNA): TGTGCCAGCAGCCAAGAGCTCCCCGGTAGGTCCTACGAGCAGTACTTC. Amino acid sequence: CASSQELPGRSYEQYF.

In this sample, this clonotype turned up many times. The rearrangement links TRBV20-1 to TRBJ1-2, with D perhaps TRBD1 (5 bases). CDR3 length: 12 amino acids. The V end lost 3 bases, the J end lost 4 bases, and 9 bases lay between the germline ends. Germline CDR1 is DFQATT and CDR2 is SNEGSKA (reference sequence). DNA of the CDR3: TGCAGTGCTAGCTGGGGCCCCTATGGCTACACCTTC. Translation gives CSASWGPYGYTF.

The table lists this clonotype with many counts. For the CDR3, the DNA is TGCAGTGCTAGATTGCAAGGCGCCTACGAGCAGTACTTC. It yields the protein CSARLQGAYEQYF. The chain uses TRBV20-1 and TRBJ2-7; D ambiguous. There are 13 residues in the CDR3. V was clipped by 2 bases and J by 2 bases, with 10 bases between them. From germline, CDR1 is DFQATT and CDR2 SNEGSKA (reference sequence).